Listed here is a single TCR beta chain. Its antigen is not known. A much bigger clone sits one base away, suggesting this may be a read error. The data originate from a study of breast tumors, draining lymph nodes, adjacent tissues. Findings and limits, study-wide: Compared with basal-like, luminal-like tumors shared significantly more repertoire with nontumor tissue. Most tumor T cells seemingly derive from lymph node, then expand in tumor.

V lost 4 bases and J lost 10, with 16 bases in between. CDR3 size: 14 residues. Per the germline V gene, CDR1 is MNHNY and CDR2 is SVGAGI (reference sequence). TCRdb ran MiXCR on the multiplex PCR reads and lists one entry per CDR3 protein. The table records around 130,000 distinct CDR3 sequences, about 20% of them present only once. Breast cancer patients provided tissue from their axillary draining lymph nodes. The chain recombines TRBV6-6 with TRBJ1-4; D perhaps matches TRBD1 (5 bases). The TCR originated in a female donor with breast cancer. Some clones in this sample may be carry-over from other donors' samples. The sample comprised axillary lymph node tissue. The chain's CDR3 is CASSFEGRYAKLFF. As DNA, the CDR3 is TGTGCCAGCAGTTTTGAGGGGCGGTATGCAAAACTGTTTTTT.